The clone carrying this T cell receptor (beta chain) came up once. Its antigen is currently unknown. The data were produced by immunoSEQ multiplex PCR, yet TCRdb's version contains in-frame clones alone and is incomplete. The sample has about 48,000 clones, around 90% seen once. This sample was included in a study of OX40 agonist ivuxolimab in advanced cancers. Study background: It was ivuxolimab, an agonistic anti-OX40 (CD134) antibody, that patients were treated with. The patients received ivuxolimab by intravenous route every 2 weeks at 0.01 to 10 mg/kg. Study-level findings and limits: Clones of CD4+ and CD8+ blood T cells grew by week 6 at doses of 0.1 to 3.0 mg/kg. The study found that CD8+ T cells averaged more expanded clones than CD4+.

Germline CDR1 reads MNHEY; CDR2 reads SMNVEV (reference sequence). Trimming stripped 6 bases from V and 5 bases from J, with 11 bases between. This CDR3 is 13 amino acids long. The chain carries TRBV27 and TRBJ2-1; a possible D gene is TRBD2 (6 bases). Sequencing was performed on CD4+ or CD8+ T cells sorted from blood, taken in a trial of the OX40 agonist ivuxolimab. This TCR was sampled from an adult with an advanced solid tumor such as melanoma, head and neck, liver or kidney cancer. CDR3 sequence reads: CASRGLLDNEQFF. The CDR3 coding sequence is TGTGCCAGCAGGGGACTTTTAGACAATGAGCAGTTCTTC.